This TCR beta chain was recovered during a study of cytomegalovirus exposure and HLA in healthy donors. Study conclusions and caveats: Researchers reported that a few CMV-associated chains were confirmed in vitro as CMV antigen-specific. In a later analysis, V- and J-gene trimming of beta chains associated with a DCLRE1C missense variant, replicated independently. Researchers catalogued roughly 170 TCR beta chains as cytomegalovirus-associated.

Comments on this clone: Its antigen is unknown.

Researchers ran the PCR with 60 Vbeta and 13 Jbeta primers. Here immunoSEQ multiplex PCR was the method, and the copy in TCRdb shows in-frame clones only, minus some. The sample carries some 120,000 clones, roughly 80% recorded once. Sequencing was done on a sample of PBMCs. The receptor was isolated from a male donor in good health and CMV-seronegative.

This CDR3 reads CAWSLTSAGGDGYTF. Written as DNA, the CDR3 is TGTGCCTGGAGTCTAACCTCGGCAGGGGGCGACGGCTACACCTTC. The J gene is TRBJ1-2, the V gene TRBV30; 8 nucleotides agree with TRBD1. This CDR3 region has 15 residues. The germline CDR1 and CDR2 sequences are GTSNPN and SVGIG (reference sequence). V lost 2 bases to trimming and J lost 8 bases; unmatched junction nucleotides: 13.